Listed here are 6 T cell receptor beta chains from one sample, sequenced in a study of blood T cell repertoires in COVID-19. The repertoire was sequenced with immunoSEQ multiplex PCR; TCRdb's copy has only in-frame clones and lacks some. The data show about 140,000 clones, 65% to 90% seen once. The sample consisted of peripheral blood. The source is a human donor in a cohort sampled during active COVID-19.

The chain uses TRBV28 and TRBJ2-2; D gene uncertain. V lost 3 bases and J lost 8, with 10 bases in between. Germline V gene data show CDR1 as MDHEN and CDR2 as SYDVKM. This CDR3 is built from 13 residues. The DNA for the CDR3 is TGTGCCAGCAGTTTGCAGGTGTCGGGGGAGCTGTTTTTT. Residues: CASSLQVSGELFF.

The chain combines TRBV19 with TRBJ1-5, with a tentative D call TRBD1 (6 bases). Trimming left V 6 bases short and J 3 bases short, with 15 bases between. The CDR3 totals 15 residues. Germline CDR1 LNHDA, CDR2 SQIVND (reference sequence). CDR3 region: CASRGTGSLNQPQHF. The CDR3 DNA follows: TGTGCCAGTAGGGGAACAGGGTCCCTCAATCAGCCCCAGCATTTT.

This clone was observed a handful of times. This sequence joins TRBV5-3 and TRBJ2-7, with 8 bases aligning to TRBD2. TRBV5-3 is designated an ORF whose function remains uncertain. The V segment lost 7 bases and the J segment 4 bases; nucleotides outside the gene matches: 16. The CDR3 is 16 residues long. The CDR3: CARVIGAEAGEYEQYF. Written as DNA, the CDR3 is TGTGCCAGAGTTATAGGTGCGGAAGCGGGAGAGTACGAGCAGTACTTC.

V and J are TRBV5-1 and TRBJ1-4, with D unresolved. The CDR3 length is 14 residues. Looked up from germline, CDR1 is SGHRS and CDR2 is YFSETQ. Trimming cost V 3 bases and J 7 bases, with 13 bases left between them. CDR3 bases: TGCGCCAGCAGCTCCGTCGACGCGGTTGAAAAACTGTTTTTT. Its protein product is CASSSVDAVEKLFF.

The chain joins TRBV7-2 to TRBJ2-7; TRBD2 matches 8 bases. V shed 3 bases, J shed 2 bases, and the junction held 9 bases outside the gene matches. The V gene's germline CDR1 is SGHTA and CDR2 FQGNSA. CDR3 size: 16 residues. The chain's CDR3 is CASSFGGGRRTYEQYF. The DNA of the CDR3 is TGTGCCAGCAGCTTCGGGGGGGGCAGGAGAACCTACGAGCAGTACTTC.

CDR3 sequence reads: CASSYTPGTENYGYTF. In nucleotides, the CDR3 is TGTGCCAGCAGTTACACCCCCGGGACAGAGAACTATGGCTACACCTTC. The chain recombines TRBV6-2 or TRBV6-3 with TRBJ1-2; 7 nucleotides agree with TRBD1. CDR1 and CDR2 from the germline V gene are MNHEY and SVGEGT. V was pared by 2 bases and J by 2 bases, with 8 bases of the junction left unmatched. This CDR3 contains 16 residues.